These T cell receptor beta chains were read from a single sample in a study of cytomegalovirus exposure and HLA in healthy donors. This table comes from immunoSEQ multiplex PCR, and its TCRdb copy is limited to in-frame clones, with some not included. Of tens of thousands of clones detected, just under 85% appear once; the ten largest clones hold 2.5% to 3.5%. Sequenced sample: PBMCs. Receptor source: a man in his forties or fifties in good health and CMV-seronegative. Each CDR3 is given with its conserved first and last residue. D genes are given only for firm matches. Only part of the rows carry a size: once, few, many, or a class if the clone is expanded.

CDR3aa,CDR3nt,abundance,j_gene,d_gene,v_gene
CAWNTNTGELFF,TGTGCCTGGAACACGAACACCGGGGAGCTGTTTTTT,.,TRBJ2-2,.,TRBV30
CASSLNAGGRNEQFF,TGTGCCAGCAGCTTAAACGCGGGGGGGCGAAATGAGCAGTTCTTC,.,TRBJ2-1,TRBD2,TRBV7-3
CSSSLEVGLEQYF,TGTTCCAGCAGCTTAGAGGTGGGGCTAGAGCAGTACTTC,.,TRBJ2-7,.,TRBV7-9
CASRSHGSRDRFQEQFF,TGTGCCAGCAGGTCACACGGGAGCCGGGACAGGTTTCAGGAGCAGTTCTTC,.,TRBJ2-1,TRBD1,TRBV28
CASSPGIYGYTF,TGTGCCAGCAGCCCAGGGATCTATGGCTACACCTTC,once,TRBJ1-2,.,TRBV2
CASSSVSTEAFF,TGTGCCAGCAGCTCGGTTAGCACTGAAGCTTTCTTT,.,TRBJ1-1,.,TRBV5-4
CASRATTGGTQETQYF,TGTGCCAGCAGAGCTACCACAGGGGGCACGCAAGAGACCCAGTACTTC,.,TRBJ2-5,TRBD1,TRBV7-2
CASSKGQNYNSPLHF,TGCGCCAGCAGCAAGGGACAGAACTATAATTCACCCCTCCACTTT,.,TRBJ1-6,TRBD1,TRBV5-1
CASSELGGTSGGEQYF,TGTGCCAGCAGTGAACTTGGTGGGACTAGCGGGGGCGAGCAGTACTTC,.,TRBJ2-7,TRBD2,TRBV6-1
CASSLRRGRYAEAFF,TGCGCCAGCAGCCTAAGGCGGGGGAGGTACGCTGAAGCTTTCTTT,.,TRBJ1-1,.,TRBV5-1
CASSPGTGTGEKLFF,TGTGCCAGCAGTCCCGGGACAGGGACGGGTGAAAAACTGTTTTTT,.,TRBJ1-4,TRBD1,TRBV2
CASGLLDGTGELFF,TGTGCTAGTGGTTTACTCGATGGCACCGGGGAGCTGTTTTTT,.,TRBJ2-2,.,TRBV12-5
CASSPPGTGRAGELFF,TGTGCCAGCAGCCCCCCCGGGACAGGGCGGGCCGGGGAGCTGTTTTTT,once,TRBJ2-2,TRBD1,TRBV5-4
CASSNPGGDNEQFF,TGCGCCAGCAGCAACCCGGGGGGGGACAATGAGCAGTTCTTC,.,TRBJ2-1,TRBD2,TRBV5-1
CASSRGGYNEKLFF,TGTGCCAGCAGCCGGGGGGGGTATAATGAAAAACTGTTTTTT,few,TRBJ1-4,.,TRBV9
CASKASGGETQYF,TGTGCCAGCAAAGCTAGCGGGGGGGAGACCCAGTACTTC,.,TRBJ2-5,TRBD2,TRBV6-5
CASSPPGQGVSGYTF,TGTGCCAGCAGTCCCCCGGGACAGGGGGTTAGTGGCTACACCTTC,few,TRBJ1-2,TRBD1,TRBV28
CASSVTPTSIEQYF,TGTGCCAGCAGCGTAACGCCTACTTCTATCGAGCAGTACTTC,.,TRBJ2-7,.,TRBV9
CASTSGQGTDTQYF,TGTGCCAGCACCTCAGGGCAGGGCACAGATACGCAGTATTTT,.,TRBJ2-3,.,TRBV6-1
CASSFWGSGGLNEQFF,TGTGCCAGCAGCTTTTGGGGTAGCGGGGGGCTTAATGAGCAGTTCTTC,.,TRBJ2-1,TRBD2,TRBV5-8